The clone carrying this TCR beta chain occurred many times. What it binds is not known. This sample was taken from a study of T cell repertoires in cytomegalovirus infection. In the study overall: Both CMV infection and a matching HLA type were indicated by public TCR beta signatures.

Study-wide points: Identification of carriers of CMV plus the relevant HLA was achieved through cumulative public TCR beta family frequency.

Per the germline V gene, CDR1 is DFQATT and CDR2 is SNEGSKA (reference sequence). Trimming took 6 bases from V and 6 from J; bases not matched to a gene: 6. This CDR3 comprises 13 residues. TCRdb recomputed calls from the reads with MiXCR, one row per CDR3 protein. The sample has some 280,000 distinct CDR3 sequences, roughly 15% seen once; the top ten hold around 9.5%. Material: PBMCs. This chain joins TRBV20-1 and TRBJ2-3; 10 bases align to TRBD2. The sequence derives from a human donor in good health (CMV status not recorded). Some clones in this sample may be carry-over from other donors' samples. As DNA, the CDR3 is TGCAGTGCCCTACTAGCGGGGACCGATACGCAGTATTTT. It codes for CSALLAGTDTQYF.